The 29 T cell receptor beta chains in this list originate from one sample, sequenced in a study of blood T cell repertoires in COVID-19. The method was immunoSEQ multiplex PCR; TCRdb's version includes in-frame clones alone and lacks a portion of them. The sample includes about 170,000 clones, around two thirds of them seen just once. The sequenced sample was peripheral blood. These receptors came from a woman aged 80 or over with acute or convalescent COVID-19.

This chain uses TRBV10-3 with TRBJ1-1, with unresolved D. Trimming stripped 3 bases from V and 6 bases from J, with 11 bases between. The CDR3 contains 13 residues. CDR1 and CDR2 (germline): ENHRY, SYGVKD. CDR3 protein: CAISDRLRAEAFF. CDR3 coding DNA: TGTGCCATCAGTGATAGACTTAGAGCTGAAGCTTTCTTT.

The genes are TRBV3-1 (or the pseudogene TRBV3-2) and TRBJ2-5; D is possibly TRBD1 (5 bases). The CDR3 length is 12 residues. Germline lookup yields CDR1 LGHDT and CDR2 YNNKEL (reference sequence). Deletions cut 2 bases from V and 5 bases from J, with 6 bases between. CDR3 in amino acids: CASSQSGETQYF. CDR3 nucleotide sequence: TGTGCCAGCAGCCAATCAGGGGAGACCCAGTACTTC.

This sequence joins TRBV7-3 and TRBJ2-1, with 9 bases fitting TRBD2. J gave up 9 bases and V 4 bases, and 10 bases lay outside the gene matches. The CDR3 length is 15 residues. Germline assignment: CDR1 SGHTA and CDR2 FQGTGA. CDR3 region: CASSSSRSAGGEQFF. The CDR3 coding sequence is TGTGCCAGCAGCTCCAGCCGATCAGCGGGAGGTGAGCAGTTCTTC.

This clone has only one observation. The J gene is TRBJ1-5, the V gene TRBV27, with TRBD1 matching over 7 bases. Germline V lookup: CDR1 MNHEY, CDR2 SMNVEV (reference sequence). The CDR3 is made up of 14 amino acids. The V gene end was trimmed by 6 bases and the J gene end by 5 bases; junction bases not matched to a gene: 7. The CDR3 sequence: CASSEQGTYQPQHF. The CDR3 DNA sequence: TGTGCCAGCAGCGAACAGGGGACCTATCAGCCCCAGCATTTT.

The chain is built from TRBV5-1 and TRBJ1-2; 10 bases align to TRBD1. V lost 4 bases, J lost 4 bases, and 16 bases stayed unmatched. This CDR3 has 18 amino acids. Looked up from germline, CDR1 is SGHRS and CDR2 is YFSETQ. Here the CDR3 reads CASSPRPPGQGSPYGYTF. The CDR3 nucleotides read TGCGCCAGCAGCCCGAGACCCCCGGGACAGGGGAGCCCCTATGGCTACACCTTC.

The chain links TRBV3-1 (or the pseudogene TRBV3-2) to TRBJ1-6; D unresolved. This CDR3 has 16 amino acids. Trimming cost V 0 bases and J 7 bases, with 13 bases left between them. Germline values: CDR1 LGHDT, CDR2 YNNKEL (reference sequence). CDR3 coding DNA: TGTGCCAGCAGCCAAGATGCCGGGGTAGAGAATTCACCCCTCCACTTT. Translation gives CASSQDAGVENSPLHF.

V is TRBV28 and J is TRBJ1-5; 8 bases match TRBD1. Trimming at V came to 7 bases and at J to 0 bases, leaving 11 bases not matched to a gene. This CDR3 region has 17 residues. The germline V gene has CDR1 MDHEN and CDR2 SYDVKM. Here the CDR3 reads CASTQTTGVFSNQPQHF. CDR3 coding DNA: TGTGCCAGCACCCAAACGACAGGGGTGTTTAGCAATCAGCCCCAGCATTTT.

The chain is built from TRBV28 and TRBJ1-4, with TRBD1 as a possible D gene (5 bases). The CDR3 spans 14 residues. CDR1 and CDR2 from the germline V gene are MDHEN and SYDVKM. V lost 3 bases to trimming and J lost 8 bases, with 13 bases between them. In nucleotides, the CDR3 is TGTGCCAGCAGTTTTGGGCAGGGTGGCGAAAAACTGTTTTTT. It codes for CASSFGQGGEKLFF.

This rearrangement joins TRBV7-8 to TRBJ2-4; D gene uncertain. The CDR3 runs to 16 residues. CDR1 SGHVS and CDR2 FQNEAQ come from the germline V gene. The V end lost 9 bases, the J end lost 0 bases, and 18 bases lay between the germline ends. The CDR3 DNA reads TGTGCCAGTACTCCCATCCCACGCGGAGCCAAAAACATTCAGTACTTC. This gives the protein CASTPIPRGAKNIQYF.

The chain has TRBV11-2 and TRBJ2-7; possibly TRBD2 for D (5 bases). The germline CDR1 and CDR2 sequences are SGHAT and FQNNGV. This CDR3 has 12 residues. V was trimmed by 5 bases and J by 6 bases, leaving 11 bases between them. CDR3 in amino acids: CASSPLGVEQYF. The CDR3 nucleotides are TGTGCCAGCAGCCCGCTCGGGGTCGAGCAGTACTTC.

The chain carries TRBV7-2 and TRBJ1-1; no reliable D call. CDR3 length equals 13 residues. Germline CDR1 SGHTA, CDR2 FQGNSA. V was cut by 4 bases and J by 3 bases, with 9 bases left in between. The CDR3 DNA reads TGTGCCAGCAGCTCTGGCTTGCACACTGAAGCTTTCTTT. Amino acid sequence: CASSSGLHTEAFF.

The genes are TRBV7-9 and TRBJ1-1; no clear D gene. Germline CDR1 SEHNR, CDR2 FQNEAQ (reference sequence). The CDR3 loop spans 13 amino acids. Trimming pared 1 base from V and 3 bases from J, leaving 6 bases between. This CDR3 reads CASSLDAHTEAFF. The CDR3 nucleotides are TGTGCCAGCAGCTTAGATGCGCACACTGAAGCTTTCTTT.

This rearrangement joins TRBV5-1 to TRBJ2-3; the D gene is possibly TRBD1 (7 bases). CDR3 size: 16 residues. V was cut by 4 bases and J by 0 bases, with 15 bases left in between. Germline values: CDR1 SGHRS, CDR2 YFSETQ. The CDR3 DNA follows: TGCGCCAGCAGCACCTCGACAGGGAGGAGCACAGATACGCAGTATTTT. Amino acids: CASSTSTGRSTDTQYF.

This clone was seen a handful of times. This rearrangement joins TRBV11-2 to TRBJ2-2; 7 nucleotides agree with TRBD2. J gave up 8 bases and V 1 base, and 4 bases lay outside the gene matches. The CDR3 sequence is 14 residues long. Germline loops: CDR1 SGHAT, CDR2 FQNNGV. This CDR3 is CASSLGRGRGELFF. In nucleotides, the CDR3 is TGTGCCAGCAGCTTAGGTCGCGGGAGAGGGGAGCTGTTTTTT.

The genes are TRBV28 and TRBJ1-2; tentative D call: TRBD1 (5 bases). The ends were cut back, 3 bases at V and 1 base at J, with 12 bases in the middle. The CDR3 runs 15 residues. Germline V gives CDR1 MDHEN, CDR2 SYDVKM. The CDR3 sequence: CASSLPLQVNYGYTF. The CDR3 DNA reads TGTGCCAGCAGTTTGCCCCTACAGGTTAACTATGGCTACACCTTC.

J is TRBJ2-7 and V is TRBV7-9, with 7 bases aligning to TRBD1. J lost 7 bases, V lost 1 base, and 10 bases had no gene match. CDR1 is SEHNR and CDR2 is FQNEAQ in the germline V gene (reference sequence). This CDR3 has 15 amino acids. The CDR3 nucleotides are TGTGCCAGCAGCTTAGGAGTAGGACAGGTCGAGGAGCAGTACTTC. It translates to CASSLGVGQVEEQYF.

This clone was picked up one time. This rearrangement joins TRBV5-1 to TRBJ2-1, with TRBD2 matching over 12 bases. CDR1 is SGHRS, CDR2 YFSETQ, per germline. The J segment lost 8 bases and the V segment lost 3 bases, leaving 12 bases of the junction unmatched. This CDR3 has 17 residues. The CDR3 region has the DNA TGCGCCAGCAGCTCACAGGGGGGGACTAGCGGGCTAGATGAGCAGTTCTTC. Translation gives CASSSQGGTSGLDEQFF.

V usage is TRBV15 and J usage is TRBJ1-5; the match to TRBD1 covers 8 bases. With 4 bases clipped from V and 5 bases from J, the junction kept 4 bases outside the gene matches. The CDR3 length is 14 residues. Germline CDR1 reads LNHNV; CDR2 reads YYDKDF (reference sequence). The CDR3 loop reads CATSKKDRDQPQHF. In DNA, the CDR3 is TGTGCCACCAGCAAGAAGGACAGGGATCAGCCCCAGCATTTT. The variable domain in full, with the rest retrieved from reference TRBV15 and TRBJ1-5, is DAMVIQNPRYQVTQFGKPVTLSCSQTLNHNVMYWYQQKSSQAPKLLFHYYDKDFNNEADTPDNFQSRRPNTSFCFLDIRSPGLGDTAMYLCATSKKDRDQPQHFGDGTRLSIL.

The CDR3 region has the DNA TGTGCCAGCAGTTACTCGGGACAGGGGTCCGCATTCTTC. This translates into CASSYSGQGSAFF. The chain links TRBV6-5 to TRBJ2-1; 10 nucleotides line up with TRBD1. Trimming cost V 0 bases and J 16 bases; bases outside gene matches: 6. CDR3 size: 13 residues. The germline V gene encodes CDR1 MNHEY and CDR2 SVGAGI.

The chain links TRBV10-1 to TRBJ2-1; 8 nucleotides match TRBD2. The junction had 9 bases not matched to a gene; V was cut back by 2 bases and J by 9 bases. Germline CDR1 reads WNHNN; CDR2 reads SYGVQD (reference sequence). The CDR3 is made up of 15 amino acids. The CDR3 loop is CASSEAGRAAGEQFF. The CDR3 DNA reads TGCGCCAGCAGTGAGGCCGGGAGGGCCGCAGGTGAGCAGTTCTTC.

This clone was counted a few times. This chain joins TRBV11-2 and TRBJ2-1; perhaps TRBD2 as D (6 bases). Trimming cost V 0 bases and J 8 bases, with 14 bases left between them. The CDR3 contains 15 residues. The germline CDR1 and CDR2 sequences are SGHAT and FQNNGV. CDR3 bases: TGTGCCAGCAGCTTAGAAGCCCGGACTAATGATGAGCAGTTCTTC. Encoded protein: CASSLEARTNDEQFF. The variable domain in full, with the rest retrieved from reference TRBV11-2 and TRBJ2-1, is EAGVAQSPRYKIIEKRQSVAFWCNPISGHATLYWYQQILGQGPKLLIQFQNNGVVDDSQLPKDRFSAERLKGVDSTLKIQPAKLEDSAVYLCASSLEARTNDEQFFGPGTRLTVL.

This chain joins TRBV11-3 and TRBJ1-5; D ambiguous. Deletions cut 1 base from V and 0 bases from J, with 13 bases between. The CDR3 consists of 17 residues. Germline CDR1 and CDR2: SGHNT and YENEEA. CDR3 sequence (DNA): TGTGCCAGCAGCTTAGTGCGCGGGCAGCCTAGCAATCAGCCCCAGCATTTT. The encoded protein is CASSLVRGQPSNQPQHF.

The rearrangement links TRBV19 to TRBJ2-2, with 7 bases matching TRBD1. There are 14 residues in the CDR3. With V trimmed by 7 bases and J by 3 bases, 5 bases remained unmatched. Looked up from germline, CDR1 is LNHDA and CDR2 is SQIVND (reference sequence). CDR3 in amino acids: CASNDRDHTGELFF. CDR3 nucleotides: TGTGCCAGTAATGACAGGGACCACACCGGGGAGCTGTTTTTT.

V is TRBV30 and J is TRBJ1-5; no reliable D call. Per germline, CDR1 GTSNPN and CDR2 SVGIG (reference sequence). CDR3 length: 14 amino acids. The germline V and J ends were trimmed by 0 bases and 4 bases, with 10 bases remaining between them. CDR3 amino acids: CAWSVTLRNQPQHF. CDR3 bases: TGTGCCTGGAGTGTAACGTTACGGAATCAGCCCCAGCATTTT.

The chain joins TRBV7-8 to TRBJ2-1; D gene unclear. The germline V gene encodes CDR1 SGHVS and CDR2 FQNEAQ. This CDR3 has 12 residues. Trimming pared 5 bases from V and 10 bases from J, leaving 12 bases between. DNA of the CDR3: TGTGCCAGCAGCCACCCAGAGGTGGAGCAGTTCTTC. Its protein product is CASSHPEVEQFF.

The chain uses TRBV7-2 and TRBJ2-2; D is unresolved. This CDR3 contains 15 residues. The germline V gene encodes CDR1 SGHTA and CDR2 FQGNSA. V gave up 5 bases and J gave up 0 bases, with 10 bases separating them. The CDR3 sequence: CASSVLNSNTGELFF. In nucleotides, the CDR3 is TGTGCCAGCAGCGTGCTAAACTCGAACACCGGGGAGCTGTTTTTT.

This chain links TRBV6-2 or TRBV6-3 with TRBJ2-5; D is uncertain. The CDR3 spans 12 residues. Germline values: CDR1 MNHEY, CDR2 SVGEGT. Trimming shortened V by 2 bases and J by 9 bases, and 10 bases separated the two germline ends. In DNA, the CDR3 is TGTGCCAGCAGTTACAGCCATGAGGCCCAGTACTTC. The encoded protein is CASSYSHEAQYF.

The rearrangement links TRBV3-1 (or the pseudogene TRBV3-2) to TRBJ2-3; D not certain. Trimming shortened V by 2 bases and J by 3 bases, and 6 bases separated the two germline ends. This CDR3 comprises 13 residues. Looked up from germline, CDR1 is LGHDT and CDR2 is YNNKEL (reference sequence). Here the CDR3 DNA reads TGTGCCAGCAGCCAAATAACTACAGATACGCAGTATTTT. Translating gives CASSQITTDTQYF.

The rearrangement joins TRBV9 to TRBJ1-6, with no clear D. The CDR3 loop spans 16 amino acids. The germline V and J ends were trimmed by 3 bases and 8 bases, with 18 bases remaining between them. CDR1 and CDR2 (germline): SGDLS, YYNGEE. CDR3 nucleotides: TGTGCCAGCAGCGCCCCCGTGGACGCCGGGGATTCACCCCTCCACTTT. This gives the protein CASSAPVDAGDSPLHF.